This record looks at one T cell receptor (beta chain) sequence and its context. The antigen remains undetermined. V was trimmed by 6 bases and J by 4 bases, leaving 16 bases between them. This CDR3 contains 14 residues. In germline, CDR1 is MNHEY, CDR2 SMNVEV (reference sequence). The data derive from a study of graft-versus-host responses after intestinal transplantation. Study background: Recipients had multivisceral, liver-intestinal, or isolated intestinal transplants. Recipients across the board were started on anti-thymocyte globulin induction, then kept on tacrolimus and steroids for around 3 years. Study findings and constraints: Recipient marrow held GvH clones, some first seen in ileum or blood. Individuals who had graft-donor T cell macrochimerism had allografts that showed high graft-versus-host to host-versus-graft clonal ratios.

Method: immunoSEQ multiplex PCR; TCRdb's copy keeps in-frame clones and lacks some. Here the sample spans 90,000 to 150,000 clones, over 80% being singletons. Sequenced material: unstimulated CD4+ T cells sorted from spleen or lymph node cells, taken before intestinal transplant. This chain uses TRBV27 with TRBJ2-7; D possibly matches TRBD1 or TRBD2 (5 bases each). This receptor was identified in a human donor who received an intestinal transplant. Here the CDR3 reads CASSRWDGEYEQYF. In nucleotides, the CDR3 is TGTGCCAGCAGCCGTTGGGACGGAGAATACGAGCAGTACTTC.